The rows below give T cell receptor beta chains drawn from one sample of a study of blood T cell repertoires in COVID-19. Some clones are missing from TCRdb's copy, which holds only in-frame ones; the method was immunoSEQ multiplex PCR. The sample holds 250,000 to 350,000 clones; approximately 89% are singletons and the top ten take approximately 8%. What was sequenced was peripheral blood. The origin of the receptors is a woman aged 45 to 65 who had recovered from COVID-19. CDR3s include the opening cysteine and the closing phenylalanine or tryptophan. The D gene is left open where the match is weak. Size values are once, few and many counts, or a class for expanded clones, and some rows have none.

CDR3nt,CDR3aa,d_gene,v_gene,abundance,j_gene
TGTGCCTGCCATCCCACAGATAATTCACCCCTCCACTTT,CACHPTDNSPLHF,-,TRBV30,-,TRBJ1-6
TGTGCCAGCAGCTACCTAGCGGGAGATGACACAGATACGCAGTATTTT,CASSYLAGDDTDTQYF,TRBD2,TRBV3-1/TRBV3-2,once,TRBJ2-3
TGTGCCAGCAGTCCCGGACAGGCCACTGAAGCTTTCTTT,CASSPGQATEAFF,TRBD1,TRBV7-9,-,TRBJ1-1
TGTGCCAGCAGCCAAGCTAGCGGGGACTACGAGCAGTACTTC,CASSQASGDYEQYF,TRBD2,TRBV3-1/TRBV3-2,-,TRBJ2-7
TGTGCCAGCAGTTACTTGGCAAGCAATCAGCCCCAGCATTTT,CASSYLASNQPQHF,-,TRBV6-6,-,TRBJ1-5
TGTGCCAGCAGCTGGTCGTCAGGGGCGGATGAGCAGTTCTTC,CASSWSSGADEQFF,-,TRBV9,-,TRBJ2-1
TGTGCCAGCAGGGAGGGGAAGACTGAAGCTTTCTTT,CASREGKTEAFF,-,TRBV28,-,TRBJ1-1
TGTGCCAGCTCACCCCCGGGACAGGGAGGAACCGGGGAGCTGTTTTTT,CASSPPGQGGTGELFF,TRBD1,TRBV18,-,TRBJ2-2
TGTGCCAGCAGTGCCGGCGGGGCCCAGAGACCCGGGGAGCTGTTTTTT,CASSAGGAQRPGELFF,-,TRBV6-4,-,TRBJ2-2
TGTGCCATCAGCGGCCAATTAGGAGGTCAGCCCCAGCATTTT,CAISGQLGGQPQHF,-,TRBV10-3,-,TRBJ1-5
TGTGCCAGCTCACCATCGGCTAGCGGGAGGTTCGAGCAGTACTTC,CASSPSASGRFEQYF,TRBD2,TRBV18,-,TRBJ2-7
TGTGCCATCACCCCAGGAGGGTCCTATGGCTACACCTTC,CAITPGGSYGYTF,-,TRBV28,few,TRBJ1-2
TGTGCCAGCAGCCCCCCGCGGTACAGCGGTACTAACTATGGCTACACCTTC,CASSPPRYSGTNYGYTF,-,TRBV6-2/TRBV6-3,-,TRBJ1-2
TGTGCCAGCTTGGGGACAGGGGCTTATCAGCCCCAGCATTTT,CASLGTGAYQPQHF,TRBD1,TRBV19,-,TRBJ1-5
TGCGCCAGCAGCTTGGCCAAGGGGCACTACGAGCAGTACTTC,CASSLAKGHYEQYF,-,TRBV5-1,-,TRBJ2-7
TGTGCCAGCAGTTCGGACTCGCGTTATAATTCACCCCTCCACTTT,CASSSDSRYNSPLHF,-,TRBV6-5,-,TRBJ1-6
TGTGCCAGCAGCTTCGTCGGGACAGGGAGTATCACCGGGGAGCTGTTTTTT,CASSFVGTGSITGELFF,TRBD1,TRBV7-2,-,TRBJ2-2
TGCGCCAGCAGCCAACTCCCGGGGGGGAACACTGAAGCTTTCTTT,CASSQLPGGNTEAFF,-,TRBV4-1,-,TRBJ1-1
TGTGCCAGCAGTTATACCGGGACAGGCTTCTTGGCCCAGCATTTT,CASSYTGTGFLAQHF,TRBD1,TRBV6-6,-,TRBJ1-5
TGTGCCAGCAGCCAGGATACAGGGCAGCCCCAGCATTTT,CASSQDTGQPQHF,-,TRBV7-9,-,TRBJ1-5
TGTGCCAGCAGTTCCTACAGGGGACTGGGCACCATATATTTT,CASSSYRGLGTIYF,TRBD1,TRBV6-5,-,TRBJ1-3
TGCGCCAGCAGCCAGGGGACAGGTTTGGGCAATGAGCAGTTCTTC,CASSQGTGLGNEQFF,TRBD1,TRBV4-3,-,TRBJ2-1
TGTGCCAGCAGCGTATCCCCCGGGACTGAAACCTACGAGCAGTACTTC,CASSVSPGTETYEQYF,-,TRBV9,-,TRBJ2-7
TGTGCCAGCAGCCGCACTGCCGCAGGGTTGGGTACTGAAGCTTTCTTT,CASSRTAAGLGTEAFF,-,TRBV7-2,-,TRBJ1-1
TGTGCCAGCAGCGCAGGGGGATTCGGGGGCGAGCAGTACTTC,CASSAGGFGGEQYF,-,TRBV5-4,-,TRBJ2-7
TGTGCCAGCAGTCCTTACAGGGGGACTGAAGCTTTCTTT,CASSPYRGTEAFF,TRBD1,TRBV12-3/TRBV12-4,-,TRBJ1-1
TGCGCCAGCAGAGTGGGGGGTAACTATGGCTACACCTTC,CASRVGGNYGYTF,-,TRBV5-1,-,TRBJ1-2
TGCAGCGTTGGGTCAGGGGTCCCTGGGGCCAACGTCCTGACTTTC,CSVGSGVPGANVLTF,-,TRBV29-1,-,TRBJ2-6
TGTGCCATCAGTGTCGGACAGGGAGATTCACCCCTCCACTTT,CAISVGQGDSPLHF,TRBD1,TRBV10-3,-,TRBJ1-6
TGTGCCAGCAGCTTACGGGGGGGCCAGAACTACGAGCAGTACTTC,CASSLRGGQNYEQYF,TRBD2,TRBV11-2,-,TRBJ2-7
TGTGCCAGCAGTTTATCGAGGGCCCGTTCTGGCTACACCTTC,CASSLSRARSGYTF,-,TRBV27,once,TRBJ1-2
TGTGCCAGCAGTGAGGGCCAAAACACTGAAGCTTTCTTT,CASSEGQNTEAFF,-,TRBV6-1,-,TRBJ1-1
TGTGCCTGGAGCCCTGGCCACGGCTCGGGGGAGACCCAGTACTTC,CAWSPGHGSGETQYF,-,TRBV30,-,TRBJ2-5
TGCGCCAGCAGTGGACAGATTAATTCACCCCTCCACTTT,CASSGQINSPLHF,-,TRBV10-1,few,TRBJ1-6
TGTGCCAGCAGCGTAGGACTAGCGGACACCGGGGAGCTGTTTTTT,CASSVGLADTGELFF,TRBD2,TRBV9,few,TRBJ2-2
TGCGCCAGCTCCGGACAGCTCCAAGAGACCCAGTACTTC,CASSGQLQETQYF,-,TRBV5-1,-,TRBJ2-5
TGTGCCTGGTCTGGCGGGGCCGCCTACGAGCAGTACTTC,CAWSGGAAYEQYF,-,TRBV30,-,TRBJ2-7
TGTGCCAGCAGGCTTCGGGGGGCCCCCTACGAGCAGTACTTC,CASRLRGAPYEQYF,-,TRBV28,-,TRBJ2-7
TGTGCCAGCAGCTTGGATCAGGGAAGGGGGTACACTGAAGCTTTCTTT,CASSLDQGRGYTEAFF,-,TRBV5-6,-,TRBJ1-1
TGTGCCAGCAGTTTAGCCAGGGGTGAAAAACTGTTTTTT,CASSLARGEKLFF,-,TRBV12-3/TRBV12-4,once,TRBJ1-4
TGCGCCAGCAGCTTGGTCGGCTACAGGGGGCCGGATTCACCCCTCCACTTT,CASSLVGYRGPDSPLHF,TRBD1,TRBV5-1,-,TRBJ1-6
TGTGCCTGGAGGAGTGACAAGTCCCGGCCGTCGGCCCAGTACTTC,CAWRSDKSRPSAQYF,-,TRBV30,few,TRBJ2-5
TGTGCCAGCAGCCGAAACCCAGGGACACAAGAGACCCAGTACTTC,CASSRNPGTQETQYF,-,TRBV5-8,-,TRBJ2-5
TGTGCCAGCAGCTTAGCTGTCAGACTAGCGGGAAACCACGAGCAGTACTTC,CASSLAVRLAGNHEQYF,TRBD2,TRBV7-9,-,TRBJ2-7
TGTGCCACCAGCAGAGAGCCTAGCGGGAGACTCTTAAGGAATGAGCAGTTCTTC,CATSREPSGRLLRNEQFF,TRBD2,TRBV15,-,TRBJ2-1
TGTGCCAGCAGCTTAGAGGCGGCGGAATCTGGAAACACCATATATTTT,CASSLEAAESGNTIYF,-,TRBV7-9,-,TRBJ1-3